The present T cell receptor (beta chain) was sequenced within a study of T cell clonality in common variable immunodeficiency. V dropped 4 bases and J dropped 2 bases, with 11 bases sitting between them. This CDR3 has 14 amino acids. Germline assignment: CDR1 KGHSH and CDR2 LQKENI. General study points: Common variable immunodeficiency TCR beta sequences reportedly had fewer deletions and N-nucleotide insertions. CVID subjects shared fewer TCRbeta clones than healthy controls did. Compared with healthy controls, CVID subjects showed increased TCRbeta clonality, mostly in about a third.

With regard to this clone: What it recognizes is unknown. The read is 3 residues too short to cover the CDR3 end, so that end is filled in from the germline J gene.

TCRdb's copy holds only in-frame clones and misses some; the assay was immunoSEQ multiplex PCR. This record lists roughly 33,000 clones, none seen once only, and the top ten clones contain less than 8%. Replacement immunoglobulin had been given to every CVID subject for at least one year. What was sequenced was peripheral blood mononuclear cells. The TCR originated in a human donor with common variable immunodeficiency. The chain has TRBV18 and TRBJ1-2, with D maybe TRBD1 (5 bases). CDR3 loop: CASSLSGQNYGYTF. Incomplete CDR3 DNA: TGTGCCAGCTCACTGTCAGGGCAGAACTATGGC.